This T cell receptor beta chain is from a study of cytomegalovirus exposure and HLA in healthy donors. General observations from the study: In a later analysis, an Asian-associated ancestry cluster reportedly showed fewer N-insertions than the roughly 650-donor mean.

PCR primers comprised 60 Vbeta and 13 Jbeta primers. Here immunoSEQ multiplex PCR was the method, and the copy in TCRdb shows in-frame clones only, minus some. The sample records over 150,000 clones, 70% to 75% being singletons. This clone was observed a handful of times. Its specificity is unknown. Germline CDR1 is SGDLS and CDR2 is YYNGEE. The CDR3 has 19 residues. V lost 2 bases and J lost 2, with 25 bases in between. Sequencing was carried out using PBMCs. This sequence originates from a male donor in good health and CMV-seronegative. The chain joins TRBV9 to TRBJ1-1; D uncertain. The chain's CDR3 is CASSVEPRGPEIFNTEAFF. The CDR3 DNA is TGTGCCAGCAGCGTGGAGCCCCGAGGCCCAGAGATCTTCAACACTGAAGCTTTCTTT.